These T cell receptor beta chains were read from a single sample in a study of blood T cell repertoires in COVID-19. Produced via immunoSEQ multiplex PCR; TCRdb's table is partial and in-frame only. The sample includes some 170,000 clones, roughly 82% of them seen just once. Specimen: PBMCs or T cells enriched from blood (not recorded which). The origin of the receptors is a man between 45 and 60 years old who had recovered from COVID-19. Each CDR3 is given with its conserved first and last residue. Each record gives: V gene, D gene, clone size, J gene, CDR3 DNA, CDR3 protein. D genes are given only for firm matches. Only part of the rows carry a size: once, few, many, or a class if the clone is expanded.

>TRBV7-5|-|-|TRBJ1-3
TGTGCCAGAAGCTTCGCAGGGAACAACACCATATATTTT
CARSFAGNNTIYF
>TRBV4-1|TRBD2|-|TRBJ2-1
TGCGCCAGCAGATCGGCTAGCGGGAACAATGAGCAGTTCTTC
CASRSASGNNEQFF
>TRBV6-4|TRBD1|-|TRBJ2-1
TGTGCCAGCAGTCCGGACAGGCTCTCCTACAATGAGCAGTTCTTC
CASSPDRLSYNEQFF
>TRBV12-2|-|-|TRBJ1-1
TGTGCAAGTCGCTCGTTTTGGGAGGACGCACCGGGTGGAGCTTTCTTT
CASRSFWEDAPGGAFF
>TRBV4-1|TRBD2|-|TRBJ2-1
TGCGCCAGCAGCCAAGATATGGTAGCGGGGGGCTACTACAATGAGCAGTTCTTC
CASSQDMVAGGYYNEQFF
>TRBV6-6|TRBD1|-|TRBJ2-5
TGTGCCAGCAGTACCGACAGGGGTAGGGAGACCCAGTACTTC
CASSTDRGRETQYF
>TRBV18|TRBD1|-|TRBJ1-2
TGTGCCAGCTCACAGACAGGGGGCGCAGACTATGGCTACACCTTC
CASSQTGGADYGYTF
>TRBV27|TRBD1|once|TRBJ1-5
TGTGCCAGTGGACAGGCCGTGCGGCCCCAGCATTTT
CASGQAVRPQHF
>TRBV11-3|TRBD2|-|TRBJ2-5
TGTGCCAGCAGCTTCGGCGGGGGGGGCCACCAAGAGACCCAGTACTTC
CASSFGGGGHQETQYF
>TRBV30|TRBD1|-|TRBJ2-5
TGTGCCTTCGAGACAGGGGCGCAGACCCAGTACTTC
CAFETGAQTQYF
>TRBV30|TRBD1|-|TRBJ1-5
TGTGCCTGGGGACAGGGGTTGGGTCAGCCCCAGCATTTT
CAWGQGLGQPQHF
>TRBV5-1|TRBD2|-|TRBJ2-7
TGCGCCAGCAGCTCGGAGGGACTAGCAACGGGCGAGCAGTACTTC
CASSSEGLATGEQYF
>TRBV3-1/TRBV3-2|TRBD2|-|TRBJ2-1
TGTGCCAGCAGACTTACTAGCGGGGGTGGAAATGAGCAGTTCTTC
CASRLTSGGGNEQFF
>TRBV9|-|-|TRBJ1-1
TGTGCCAGCAGCGTAGGTGGCAGGGTGAACACTGAAGCTTTCTTT
CASSVGGRVNTEAFF
>TRBV6-6|TRBD2|-|TRBJ2-2
TGTGCCAGCAGTCGCCCAGCGGGGAAACCGAACACCGGGGAGCTGTTTTTT
CASSRPAGKPNTGELFF
>TRBV7-2|-|-|TRBJ1-3
TGTGCCAGCAGCCTTCAGAGCGGGTCTGGGGGAAACACCATATATTTT
CASSLQSGSGGNTIYF
>TRBV19|-|once|TRBJ1-4
TGTGCCAGTAGTAACTACGACAGGTTAACTAATGAAAAACTGTTTTTT
CASSNYDRLTNEKLFF
>TRBV3-1/TRBV3-2|-|-|TRBJ1-5
TGTGCCAGCAGCCTTTCGACAGATAGCAATCAGCCCCAGCATTTT
CASSLSTDSNQPQHF
>TRBV18|-|-|TRBJ2-2
TGTGCCAGCTCTCCTATTTACACCGGGGAGCTGTTTTTT
CASSPIYTGELFF
>TRBV2|TRBD1|-|TRBJ1-2
TGTGCCAGCAGTCCCCGGGGACAGGGCGGGTACTATGGCTACACCTTC
CASSPRGQGGYYGYTF
>TRBV5-5|-|-|TRBJ2-1
TGTGCCAGCAGTGTGGAGGGGAGCTCCTACAATGAGCAGTTCTTC
CASSVEGSSYNEQFF
>TRBV5-8|-|-|TRBJ2-5
TGTGCCAGCAGCCACCTAGGAGGGAGACAAGAGACCCAGTACTTC
CASSHLGGRQETQYF
>TRBV7-9|TRBD1|-|TRBJ2-7
TGTGCCAGCAGCTCCCCTCGGACAGGGTACGTCTACGAGCAGTACTTC
CASSSPRTGYVYEQYF
>TRBV6-1|-|-|TRBJ2-5
TGTGCCAGCAGTGAACCTTCCCTCCAAGAGACCCAGTACTTC
CASSEPSLQETQYF
>TRBV5-5|-|-|TRBJ1-2
TGTGCCAGCAGCTTGTCGTCAGGGTTCGTTGGCTACACCTTC
CASSLSSGFVGYTF
>TRBV7-8|TRBD1|-|TRBJ2-6
TGTGCCAGCAGCACCGGGACAGGGAGCTCTGGGGCCAACGTCCTGACTTTC
CASSTGTGSSGANVLTF